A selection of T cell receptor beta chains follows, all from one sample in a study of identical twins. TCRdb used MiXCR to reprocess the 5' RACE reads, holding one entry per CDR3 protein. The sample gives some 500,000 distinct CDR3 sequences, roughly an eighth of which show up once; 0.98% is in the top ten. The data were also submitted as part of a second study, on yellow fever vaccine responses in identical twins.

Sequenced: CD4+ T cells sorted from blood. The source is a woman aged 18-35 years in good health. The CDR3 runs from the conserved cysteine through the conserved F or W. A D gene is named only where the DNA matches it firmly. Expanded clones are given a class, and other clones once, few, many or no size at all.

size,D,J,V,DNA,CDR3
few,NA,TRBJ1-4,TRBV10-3,TGTGCCATCAGCCTACAGGGATTGAATGAAAAACTGTTTTTT,CAISLQGLNEKLFF
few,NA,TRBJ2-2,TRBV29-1,TGCAGCGTTGGTGGGGGGTTCACCGGGGAGCTGTTTTTT,CSVGGGFTGELFF
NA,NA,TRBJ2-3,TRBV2,TGTGCCAGCAGACTCGGGGGGGGGACAGATACGCGGTATTTT,CASRLGGGTDTRYF
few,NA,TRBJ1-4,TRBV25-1,TGTGCCAGCAGTGACGGTGCAACTAATGAAAAACTGTTTTTT,CASSDGATNEKLFF
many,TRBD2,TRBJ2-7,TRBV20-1,TGCAGTGCTAGAGATAGGTCTAGCGGGAGGGCCTACGAGCAGTACTTC,CSARDRSSGRAYEQYF
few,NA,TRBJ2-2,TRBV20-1,TGCAGTGCTAAGGGTTATTATCGGAACACCGGGGAGCTGTTTTTT,CSAKGYYRNTGELFF
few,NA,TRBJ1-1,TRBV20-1,TGCAGTGCTAGTGGTCTGGGCCGGATGAACACTGAAGCTTTCTTT,CSASGLGRMNTEAFF
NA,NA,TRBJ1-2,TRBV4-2,TGTGCCAGCAGCCAAGTGGAAGTGGTTTCCTTC,CASSQVEVVSF
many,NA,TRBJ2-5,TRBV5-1,TGCGCCAGCAGTAAGGAAAGGGTTCAAGAGACCCAGTACTTC,CASSKERVQETQYF
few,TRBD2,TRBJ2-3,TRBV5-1,TGCGCCAGCAGCACTAGCGGGCGAGGTGGAGATACGCAGTATTTT,CASSTSGRGGDTQYF
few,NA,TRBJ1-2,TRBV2,TGTGCCAGCAGTGATGGACAGAACTATGGCTATACCTTC,CASSDGQNYGYTF
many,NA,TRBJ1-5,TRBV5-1,TGCGCCAGCAGCTTGAGCGGGGCTGATCAGCCCCAGCATTTT,CASSLSGADQPQHF
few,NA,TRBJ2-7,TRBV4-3,TGCGCCAGCAGCGAAGGGAGCGGAAGCTCCTACGAGCAGTACTTC,CASSEGSGSSYEQYF
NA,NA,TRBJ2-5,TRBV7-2,TGTGCCAGCAGCTTAGATATGGTTGTGCAGACCCAGTACTTC,CASSLDMVVQTQYF
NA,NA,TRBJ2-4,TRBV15,TGTGCCACCAGCACGGCTAGCGAACTAGCCAAAAACATTCAGTACTTC,CATSTASELAKNIQYF
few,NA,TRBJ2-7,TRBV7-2,TGTGCCAGCAGCTTAGAACAGCCCTACGAGCAGTACTTC,CASSLEQPYEQYF
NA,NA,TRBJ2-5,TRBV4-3,TGCGCCAGCAGCCTTAACTGGAAAGAGACCCAGTACTTC,CASSLNWKETQYF
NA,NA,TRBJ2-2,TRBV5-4,TGTGCCAGCAGCTCGCGAGGAGGGGTTTTCACCGGGGAGCTGTTTTTT,CASSSRGGVFTGELFF
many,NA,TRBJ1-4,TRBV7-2,TGTGCCAGCAGCTTAACGGGGTCAACTAATGAAAAACTGTTTTTT,CASSLTGSTNEKLFF
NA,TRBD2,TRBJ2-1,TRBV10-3,TGTGCCATCAGCGCTAAACTAGCGGCTGAGCAGTTCTTC,CAISAKLAAEQFF
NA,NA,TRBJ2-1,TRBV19,TGTGCCAGTAGTAGCCCCTCCCTAGTGAAGGCGGGTGAGCAGTTCTTC,CASSSPSLVKAGEQFF
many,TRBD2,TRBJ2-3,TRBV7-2,TGTGCCAGCAGCTTACTGGCGGGAGACACAGATACGCAGTATTTT,CASSLLAGDTDTQYF
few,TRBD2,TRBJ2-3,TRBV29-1,TGCAGCGTTCGGGGGGTGACTAGCACAGATACGCAGTATTTT,CSVRGVTSTDTQYF
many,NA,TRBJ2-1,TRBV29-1,TGCAGCGTTGAGGAGCGTGCCTACAATGAGCAGTTCTTC,CSVEERAYNEQFF
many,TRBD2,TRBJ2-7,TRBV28,TGTGCCAGCAGTTCCCCCATAGCGGGACAAAGCTCCTACGAGCAGTACTTC,CASSSPIAGQSSYEQYF
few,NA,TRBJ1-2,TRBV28,TGTGCCAGCAACTTTGCAGGGGCGCTTAACTATGGCTACACCTTC,CASNFAGALNYGYTF
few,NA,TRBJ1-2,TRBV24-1,TGTGCCACCAGTGAAGACAGATATGGCTACACCTTC,CATSEDRYGYTF
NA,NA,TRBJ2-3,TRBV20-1,TGCAGTGCCGATCACAGGGCTACAGATACGCAGTATTTT,CSADHRATDTQYF
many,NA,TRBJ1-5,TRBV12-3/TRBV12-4,TGTGCCAGCATGGACACTAGCAATCAGCCCCAGCATTTT,CASMDTSNQPQHF
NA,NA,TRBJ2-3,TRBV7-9,TGTGCCAGCAGCGAAGGGGGGGGGCGAGTAGATACGCAGTATTTT,CASSEGGGRVDTQYF
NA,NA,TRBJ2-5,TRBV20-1,TGCAGTGCTAGACCGACCAGGGGTGGGGAGACCCAGTACTTC,CSARPTRGGETQYF
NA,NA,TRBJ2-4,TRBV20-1,TGCAGTGCTAATACCCGGACTGGAACTTTAGCCAAAAACATTCAGTACTTC,CSANTRTGTLAKNIQYF
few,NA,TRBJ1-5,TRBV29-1,TGCAGCGTTGAAGCGCCGGGTCAGCCCCAGCATTTT,CSVEAPGQPQHF
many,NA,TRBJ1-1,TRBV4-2,TGTGCCAGCAGCCAAGGACAGCTGAACACTGAAGCTTTCTTT,CASSQGQLNTEAFF
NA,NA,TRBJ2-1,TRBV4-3,TGCGCCAGCAGCCAAGATCGGGGGGACACCCTTTCCAGCCCAGAGCAGTTCTTC,CASSQDRGDTLSSPEQFF
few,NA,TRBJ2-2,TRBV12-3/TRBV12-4,TGTGCCAGCAATGGAGGGCAAACCACCGGGGAGCTGTTTTTT,CASNGGQTTGELFF
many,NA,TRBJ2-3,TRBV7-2,TGTGCCAGCAGCTTAGCGGGTACGGGGGGCGGTACAGATACGCAGTATTTT,CASSLAGTGGGTDTQYF
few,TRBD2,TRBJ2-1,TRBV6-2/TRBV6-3,TGTGCCAGCAGTTACTTTGGGCTAGCGGGGGGTGAGCAGTTCTTC,CASSYFGLAGGEQFF
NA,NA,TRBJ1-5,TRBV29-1,TGCAGCGTTGGAGACGATCAGCCCCAGCATTTT,CSVGDDQPQHF
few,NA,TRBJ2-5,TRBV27,TGTGCCAGCAGCTACGCCGGACGCCAACAAGAGACCCAGTACTTC,CASSYAGRQQETQYF
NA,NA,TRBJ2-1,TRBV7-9,TGTGCCAGCAGCTACGCGGGACTCCCAATTAATGAGCAGTTCTTC,CASSYAGLPINEQFF
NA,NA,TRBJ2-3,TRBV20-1,TGCAGTGCGCCAACTACGGTGGGAGATACGCAGTATTTT,CSAPTTVGDTQYF
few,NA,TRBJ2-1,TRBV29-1,TGCAGCGTATTTGGGGGTAATGAGCAGTTCTTC,CSVFGGNEQFF
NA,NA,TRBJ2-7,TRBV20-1,TGCAGTGCCAGAGGGGGTAACGAGCAGTACTTC,CSARGGNEQYF
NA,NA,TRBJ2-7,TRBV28,TGTGCCAGCACCCACCGGGGAAACGAGCAGTACTTC,CASTHRGNEQYF
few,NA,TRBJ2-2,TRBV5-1,TGCGCCAGCACCCATAGACAGGAGCCGAACACCGGGGAGCTGTTTTTT,CASTHRQEPNTGELFF
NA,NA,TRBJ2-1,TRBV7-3,TGTGCCAGCAGCTCGTACCGGGAGCCAAGGGCGGCCATCCACGAGCAGTTCTTC,CASSSYREPRAAIHEQFF
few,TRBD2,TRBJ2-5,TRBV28,TGTGCCAGCAGGTCATATGGACTAGCGGAAAAAGAGACCCAGTACTTC,CASRSYGLAEKETQYF
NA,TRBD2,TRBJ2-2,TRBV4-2,TGTGCCAGCAGCCCCCTTATAGCGGGGGACACCGGGGAGCTGTTTTTT,CASSPLIAGDTGELFF
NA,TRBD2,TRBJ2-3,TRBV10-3,TGTGCCATCAGTGGACTAGCGGGAGGCACTTCTAGCACAGATACGCAGTATTTT,CAISGLAGGTSSTDTQYF
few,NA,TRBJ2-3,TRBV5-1,TGCGCCAGCCGCCCGACTGACTACCCCTCTAGCACAGATACGCAGTATTTT,CASRPTDYPSSTDTQYF
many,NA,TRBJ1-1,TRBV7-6,TGTGCCAGCAGGGGGAGGAGGGGTGAAGCTTTCTTT,CASRGRRGEAFF
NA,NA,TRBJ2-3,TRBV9,TGTGCCAGCAGCGTAGAAGGAGGGCAGTCCGGGACAGATACGCAGTATTTT,CASSVEGGQSGTDTQYF